Listed here is a single TCR beta chain. Its target is not known. Assay: immunoSEQ multiplex PCR; the TCRdb copy retains only in-frame clones and omits some. The sample gives 9,200 or so clones, approximately 97% of which show up once; approximately 2.4% is in the top ten. The CDR3 spans 18 residues. Germline CDR1 and CDR2: SGHNT and YENEEA. V lost 5 bases to trimming and J lost 3 bases; unmatched junction nucleotides: 12. The data were obtained in a study of T cell clonotyping in hematopoietic cell transplantation. Study-wide findings and caveats: Graft donor and pretransplant recipient Inverse Simpson Index values predicted broader posttransplant TCR diversity. Pathologically expanded recipient clonotypes increased progressively from day 30 to day 180 as diversity fell. At the given depth, recipient repertoires were over 95% de novo clonotypes. CD4 and CD8 repertoire contributions could not be separated without sorting.

The specimen was peripheral blood mononuclear cells, collected 100 days after allogeneic stem cell transplant. The gene calls are TRBV11-3 and TRBJ1-5; 11 positions agree with TRBD1. The source of this sequence is a male patient over 55 who had an allogeneic stem cell transplant from a related donor, so the T cells may come from the graft donor. Some clones in this sample may be carry-over from other donors' samples. The CDR3, as DNA: TGTGCCAGCAGCATCAGGACAGGGGGCCCGGATCCCAATCAGCCCCAGCATTTT. Translated, it gives CASSIRTGGPDPNQPQHF.